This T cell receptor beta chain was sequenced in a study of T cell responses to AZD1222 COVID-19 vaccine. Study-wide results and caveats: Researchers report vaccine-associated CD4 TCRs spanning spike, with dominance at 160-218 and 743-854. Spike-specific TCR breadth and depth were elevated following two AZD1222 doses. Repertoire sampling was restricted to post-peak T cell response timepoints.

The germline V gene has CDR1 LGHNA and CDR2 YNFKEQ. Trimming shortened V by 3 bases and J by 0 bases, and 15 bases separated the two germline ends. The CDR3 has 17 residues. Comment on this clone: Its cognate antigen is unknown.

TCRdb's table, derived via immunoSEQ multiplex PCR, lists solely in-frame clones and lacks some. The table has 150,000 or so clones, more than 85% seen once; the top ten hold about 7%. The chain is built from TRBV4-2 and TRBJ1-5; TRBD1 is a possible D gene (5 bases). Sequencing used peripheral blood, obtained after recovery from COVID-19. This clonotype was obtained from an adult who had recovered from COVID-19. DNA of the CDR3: TGTGCCAGCAGCCACGACCGAACAGGTACTAGCAATCAGCCCCAGCATTTT. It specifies CASSHDRTGTSNQPQHF.